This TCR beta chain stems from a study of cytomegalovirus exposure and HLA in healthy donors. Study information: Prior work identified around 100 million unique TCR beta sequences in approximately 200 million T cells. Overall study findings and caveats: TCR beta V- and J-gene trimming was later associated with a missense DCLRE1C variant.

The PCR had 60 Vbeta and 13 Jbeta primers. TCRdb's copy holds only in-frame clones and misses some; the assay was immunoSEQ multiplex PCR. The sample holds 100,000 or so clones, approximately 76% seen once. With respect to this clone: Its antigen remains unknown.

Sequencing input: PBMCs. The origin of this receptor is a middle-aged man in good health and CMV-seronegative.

The CDR3 nucleotides are TGTGCCACCAGCAGAGCGACCAGCGGGGGGGGAGGCGGGGAGCTGTTTTTT. It codes for CATSRATSGGGGGELFF. This chain connects TRBV15 to TRBJ2-2; 10 bases align to TRBD2. This CDR3 is 17 amino acids long. The V gene's germline CDR1 is LNHNV and CDR2 YYDKDF (reference sequence). Germline trimming cut 1 base from V and 7 bases from J; bases unmatched to any gene: 9.